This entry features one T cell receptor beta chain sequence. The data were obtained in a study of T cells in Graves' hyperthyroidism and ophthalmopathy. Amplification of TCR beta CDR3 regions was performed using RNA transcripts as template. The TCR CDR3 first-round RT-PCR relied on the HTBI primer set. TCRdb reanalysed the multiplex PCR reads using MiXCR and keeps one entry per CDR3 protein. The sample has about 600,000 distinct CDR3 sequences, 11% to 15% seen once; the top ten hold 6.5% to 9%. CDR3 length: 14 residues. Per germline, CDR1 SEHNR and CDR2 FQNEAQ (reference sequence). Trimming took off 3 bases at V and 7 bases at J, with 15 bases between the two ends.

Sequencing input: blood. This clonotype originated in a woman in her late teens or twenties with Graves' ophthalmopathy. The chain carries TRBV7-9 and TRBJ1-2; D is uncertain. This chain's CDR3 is CASSFLRRRFGYTF. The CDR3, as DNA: TGTGCCAGCAGCTTTCTCAGACGACGGTTTGGCTACACCTTC.